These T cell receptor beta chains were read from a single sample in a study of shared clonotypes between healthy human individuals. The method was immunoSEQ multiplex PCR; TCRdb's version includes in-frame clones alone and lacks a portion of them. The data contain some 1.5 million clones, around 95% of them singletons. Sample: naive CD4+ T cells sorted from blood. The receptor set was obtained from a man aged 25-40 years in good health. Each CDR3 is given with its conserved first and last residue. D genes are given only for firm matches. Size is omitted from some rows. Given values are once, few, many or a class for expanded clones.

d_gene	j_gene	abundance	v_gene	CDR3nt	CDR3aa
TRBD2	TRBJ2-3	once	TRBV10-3	TGTGCCATCAGTGAGCACAAACTAGCGGGAGGTACAGATACGCAGTATTTT	CAISEHKLAGGTDTQYF
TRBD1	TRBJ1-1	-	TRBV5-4	TGTGCCAGCAGCTTTGAACAGGGGAGGAACACTGAAGCTTTCTTT	CASSFEQGRNTEAFF
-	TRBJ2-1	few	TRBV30	TGTGCCTGGACCACTAGCCCTATGACCTACAATGAGCAGTTCTTC	CAWTTSPMTYNEQFF
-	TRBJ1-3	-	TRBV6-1	TGTGCCAGCAGCCTGACACTGGGGGGAAACACCATATATTTT	CASSLTLGGNTIYF
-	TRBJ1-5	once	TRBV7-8	TGTGCCAGCAGCCCGACCAGGCACGCTAGCAATCAGCCCCAGCATTTT	CASSPTRHASNQPQHF
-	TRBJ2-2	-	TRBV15	TGTGCCACCAGTACCGGGACCGCGAACACCGGGGAGCTGTTTTTT	CATSTGTANTGELFF
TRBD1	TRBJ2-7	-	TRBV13	TGTGCCAGCAGCTTCAACAGGGGGCGGAACGAGCAGTACTTC	CASSFNRGRNEQYF
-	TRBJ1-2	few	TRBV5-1	TGCGCCAGCAGCTTGTTGGGCTACACCTTC	CASSLLGYTF
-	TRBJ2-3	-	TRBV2	TGTGCCAGCAGTGCTTTGGGGCTCGGGTATACGCAGTATTTT	CASSALGLGYTQYF
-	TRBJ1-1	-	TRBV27	TGTGCCAGCAACCCGACTTCCGGGGGGAACACTGAAGCTTTCTTT	CASNPTSGGNTEAFF
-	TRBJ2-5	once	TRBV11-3	TGTGCCAGCAGCCCGGGACGTAGCCAAGAGACCCAGTACTTC	CASSPGRSQETQYF
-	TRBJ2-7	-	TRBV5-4	TGTGCCAGCAGCCCAACTCCCACCCCCTTCTACGAGCAGTACTTC	CASSPTPTPFYEQYF
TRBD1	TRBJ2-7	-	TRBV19	TGTGCCAGTAGCAGACAGGGCTCCTACGAGCAGTACTTC	CASSRQGSYEQYF
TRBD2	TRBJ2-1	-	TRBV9	TGTGCCAGCAACTCCGGGACTAACGTCGTTAATGAGCAGTTCTTC	CASNSGTNVVNEQFF
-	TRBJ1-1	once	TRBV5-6	TGTGCCAGCAGCTTGGACCCGAACACTGAAGCTTTCTTT	CASSLDPNTEAFF